This T cell receptor (beta chain) was identified in a study of blood T cells in healthy people across ages (dated by TCRdb to about 2015). Turning to the overall study: In model experiments, template switching captured roughly one uniquely barcoded TCR beta cDNA molecule for every two T cells. To track age-related changes in TCR beta repertoire diversity, the study relied on deep sequencing normalized with unique cDNA molecular identifiers. The donors were divided into four age groups: young (average approximately 15 years), middle-aged (around 37), aged (about 60) and long-lived (82). Using the same blood draw, the study looked at two additional independent replicas of 1 million unique cDNA reads for two donors, one aged 18 to 30 and the other aged 80 or older.

Study-wide findings and limitations: As age increased, observed TCR beta diversity per million T cells dropped in a roughly linear way, and a significant reduction was already evident by age 40. Since profiling was done on bulk unsorted PBMCs, naive and antigen-experienced compartments could not be conclusively compared. There was a strong correlation between observed TCR beta diversity and the percentage of naive T cells measured by flow cytometry. Donor CMV infection status was unknown, potentially confounding age-related changes in expanded clonotypes. Total diversity estimates from one million sequenced T cells were considered lower bounds and underestimates. Compared with the aged group, the long-lived group had more naive CD4+ T cells, fewer expanded clones and increased TCR diversity, a pattern suggesting age selection.

Systemically healthy Caucasian individuals from Russia, 35 to 50 in total and aged about 6 to 95 years, were included as donors. Each donor gave 8 to 10 milliliters of peripheral blood, drawn into EDTA-treated Vacutainer tubes. Ficoll-Paque density-gradient centrifugation was used to isolate PBMCs, with at least 6 million obtained per sample. Trizol reagent was used to extract total RNA from the PBMCs, yielding at least 5.5 micrograms per sample. Naive CD45RAhigh/CD27high T cell percentages were measured by flow cytometry on a PBMC aliquot from every donor. The method behind the library was 5' RACE. The sequencer was an Illumina HiSeq 2500. A second PCR of roughly 6 to 11 cycles was run with a J-beta primer mix and a sample-barcoded 5' primer. Each TCR beta cDNA molecule received a unique molecular identifier from a template-switch 5' adaptor carrying 12 random nucleotides. At least 2.5 million CDR3-containing paired-end reads were obtained from each sample. All of the RNA was converted into first-strand cDNA using the Mint cDNA synthesis kit, with a TRBC-specific oligonucleotide serving as the primer. All cDNA was treated with uracil-DNA glycosylase and then went through a first 18-cycle PCR with the universal primers M1SS and BC2_uni_R. As for the authors' bioinformatics: For normalization, 1 million high-quality reads were randomly selected from each sample, with every read carrying a distinct molecular identifier. Reads sharing molecular identifiers were discarded rather than binned into consensus sequences. MiTCR, set to a Q25 quality threshold and the strictest error-elimination algorithm, was used for CDR3 identification, clonotype clustering and error correction. A nonparametric unseen species model with Euler transformation was used to estimate lower-bound total TCR beta diversity. Using fastp trimming at Q25 and MiXCR clonotype assembly, TCRdb reanalyzed the public sequencing data and kept in-frame beta chains. For every CDR3 protein sequence, its rows merge into one entry that carries the most common genes and DNA. TCRdb's processing, not the authors' own work, is the source of the V and J calls. Recorded for this sample are over 450,000 distinct CDR3 sequences; more than 20% of them occurred a single time. The ten largest account for around 10% of the sample.

From the cysteine through the phenylalanine, the CDR3 covers 17 amino acids. Only the CDR3 portion is preserved as DNA: 51 bases, with reading frame beginning at the first base. CDR1 and CDR2 were assigned from the germline V gene as LGHNA and YNFKEQ. Deletion took 1 base off V and 0 bases off J, with a span of 13 bases between the germline ends. The table lists this clonotype with a few counts. There is no known antigen for this receptor. One base away there is no much larger clone; base qualities are not given. The sample was also linked to a second study, of T cells of mothers and their children. In that second paper, the authors write: Nine systemically healthy Caucasian individuals, comprising three mothers and their six children, were included as donors. cDNA synthesis consumed the entire amount of extracted RNA, loaded at approximately 1.6 ug RNA in each 15 ul reaction. In the second PCR, the M1S primer added sample barcodes and 2-4 random nucleotides. Over 10 million TCR beta CDR3 reads came from each mother, compared with approximately 3.1 million reads from each child. In both related and unrelated pairs, thymic selection shapes the output of TCR recombination in a similar way, with inherited differences having only a minor effect. Normalized repertoire overlap was always slightly but never significantly higher in related than unrelated mother-child pairs. With a sensitivity of approximately 92 clones per million clonotypes, no persistent microchimeric T cell clones were detected. Deep NGS was used in the study to compare the TCR beta repertoires of mothers and children and to look for features that separate related mother-child pairs from unrelated individuals. On average, the children were about 10 +/- 4 years old, while the mothers were 40 +/- 4 years old. After adapters were ligated using NEBNext reagents, the libraries underwent 100+100 nt paired-end sequencing on an Illumina HiSeq 2000. Mother and child libraries were prepared a month apart and sequenced in separate runs to prevent cross-contamination. Between roughly 500,000 and 2,300,000 distinct TCR beta clonotypes were identified per donor. Naive TCR beta clonotypes were estimated from low-frequency clonotypes matched to each donor's FACS-determined naive share, without sorting.

The V gene is TRBV4-2 and the J gene is TRBJ1-3; 5 matching bases give a weak D call of TRBD1. Sequenced material: blood. This clonotype was sampled from a boy between 10 and 17 years old in good health. The DNA is as follows: TGTGCCAGCAGCCAAGGTCTTGCCAGGGCCTCTGGAAACACCATATATTTT. This sequence encodes CASSQGLARASGNTIYF.